The 22 T cell receptor beta chains in this list originate from one sample, sequenced in a study of tissue T cells after allogeneic stem cell transplantation. Some clones are missing from TCRdb's copy, which holds only in-frame ones; the method was immunoSEQ multiplex PCR. The sample lists around 740 clones, 76% seen once, with 22% in the top ten. This specimen was mid-colon tissue, taken at autopsy. These receptors all come from a female patient aged 18 to 49 with steroid-refractory graft-versus-host disease after an allogeneic stem cell transplant. Some T cells may be transferred from the graft donor.

The CDR3 loop is CASSLSTGLFSGNTIYF. CDR3 DNA: TGTGCCAGCAGCTTATCCACAGGGCTCTTCTCTGGAAACACCATATATTTT. The rearrangement joins TRBV7-8 to TRBJ1-3; perhaps TRBD1 as D (6 bases). CDR3 size: 17 residues. V was clipped by 2 bases and J by 0 bases, with 14 bases between them. Germline V gene sequence: CDR1 SGHVS, CDR2 FQNEAQ.

This chain connects TRBV7-8 to TRBJ1-2; D possibly corresponds to TRBD1 (6 bases). The ends were cut back, 1 base at V and 8 bases at J, with 17 bases in the middle. This CDR3 comprises 15 residues. CDR1 is SGHVS, CDR2 FQNEAQ, per germline. CDR3: CASSLVIGGLGGYTF. The CDR3 nucleotides read TGTGCCAGCAGCTTAGTTATCGGGGGGCTTGGAGGCTACACCTTC.

This clone appeared once. V usage is TRBV5-4 and J usage is TRBJ2-5; D gene unclear. Trimming removed 3 bases at V and 1 base at J, with 10 bases between. The CDR3 contains 14 residues. The germline CDR1 and CDR2 sequences are SGHNT and YYREEE (reference sequence). In DNA, the CDR3 is TGTGCCAGCAGCTATAAGGTGGCCCAAGAGACCCAGTACTTC. This codes for CASSYKVAQETQYF.

The genes are TRBV19 and TRBJ2-3, with TRBD2 identical over 9 bases. V gave up 3 bases and J gave up 3 bases; unmatched junction bases: 7. CDR1 is LNHDA and CDR2 is SQIVND in the germline V gene (reference sequence). The CDR3 totals 16 residues. As DNA, the CDR3 is TGTGCCAGTAGTATCGGACTAGCGAGAAAGACAGATACGCAGTATTTT. The encoded protein is CASSIGLARKTDTQYF.

The V and J genes are TRBV6-5 and TRBJ1-1; 9 nucleotides align to TRBD1. The germline gives CDR1 MNHEY, CDR2 SVGAGI. The trim removed 1 base at V and 4 bases at J, leaving 1 base unmatched. This CDR3 comprises 14 residues. The CDR3 nucleotides are TGTGCCAGCAGTTACTACAGGGGGCTCACTGAAGCTTTCTTT. It is translated as CASSYYRGLTEAFF.

The V call is TRBV4-1, the J call TRBJ1-5; D is ambiguous. V lost 2 bases to trimming and J lost 7 bases, with 12 bases between them. This CDR3 spans 14 amino acids. The germline V gene encodes CDR1 MGHRA and CDR2 YSYEKL. For the CDR3, the DNA is TGCGCCAGCAGCCAATGGCTCTCAAAGCAGCCCCAGCATTTT. Translating it yields CASSQWLSKQPQHF.

The rearrangement joins TRBV7-9 to TRBJ1-2; D gene ambiguous. The CDR3 contains 14 residues. Germline CDR1 is SEHNR and CDR2 is FQNEAQ (reference sequence). The V end lost 6 bases, the J end lost 1 base, and 12 bases lay between the germline ends. Here the CDR3 reads CASSSRHLNYGYTF. The CDR3 DNA reads TGTGCCAGCAGTTCTAGACACCTTAACTATGGCTACACCTTC.

This chain joins TRBV10-3 and TRBJ2-1, with D possibly being TRBD1 or TRBD2 (5 bases each). There are 14 residues in the CDR3. The V gene lost 11 bases and the J gene lost 1 base, with 15 bases spanning the gap. The germline V gene has CDR1 ENHRY and CDR2 SYGVKD. CDR3 sequence (DNA): TGTGCCGTAAGACTGGGGGAGTCCTACAATGAGCAGTTCTTC. Its translation: CAVRLGESYNEQFF.

The chain combines TRBV6-5 with TRBJ2-3; 13 nucleotides line up with TRBD2. The V gene's germline CDR1 is MNHEY and CDR2 SVGAGI. The CDR3 runs to 16 residues. V lost 0 bases to trimming and J lost 6 bases; unmatched junction nucleotides: 3. CDR3 region: CASSYSGLAGVDTQYF. CDR3 DNA: TGTGCCAGCAGTTACTCCGGACTAGCGGGAGTGGATACGCAGTATTTT.

The rearrangement uses TRBV5-6 and TRBJ2-3; 12 bases line up with TRBD2. The germline V gene encodes CDR1 SGHDT and CDR2 YYEEEE. This CDR3 is built from 17 residues. The V segment lost 0 bases and the J segment 5 bases; nucleotides outside the gene matches: 7. CDR3 coding DNA: TGTGCCAGCAGCTTGGACTGGACTAGCGGGAAAATAGATACGCAGTATTTT. It yields the protein CASSLDWTSGKIDTQYF.

This clone has only a few counts. The rearrangement links TRBV27 to TRBJ1-1; TRBD1 is a possible D gene (5 bases). The CDR3 has 16 amino acids. Trimming cost V 5 bases and J 0 bases, with 16 bases left between them. The germline V gene has CDR1 MNHEY and CDR2 SMNVEV (reference sequence). The CDR3, as DNA: TGTGCCAGCAGTCCCCGGACATATCTCATGAACACTGAAGCTTTCTTT. Encoded protein: CASSPRTYLMNTEAFF.

The V gene is TRBV2, the J gene TRBJ2-5, with D uncertain. This CDR3 is 12 amino acids long. The V end was cut by 7 bases, the J end by 1 base, with 7 bases between. CDR1 and CDR2 (germline): SNHLY, FYNNEI. CDR3 nucleotides: TGTGCCAGCATGGTTACCCAAGAGACCCAGTACTTC. It translates to CASMVTQETQYF.

This chain uses TRBV21-1 with TRBJ1-2; the table's D call TRBD1 went unverified against the DNA. TRBV21-1 counts as a pseudogene. The CDR3 loop spans 19 amino acids. CDR3 residues: CASSKGAGWGVPSNYGYTF. The DNA for the CDR3 is TGTGCCAGCAGCAAAGGGGCTGGATGGGGCGTACCCTCTAACTATGGCTACACCTTC.

This chain connects TRBV5-1 to TRBJ2-5; D could derive from TRBD1 or TRBD2 (5 bases each). The length of the CDR3 is 13 residues. CDR1 and CDR2 (germline): SGHRS, YFSETQ. V lost 6 bases and J lost 4, with 13 bases in between. The CDR3 reads CASTVAGGETQYF. CDR3 nucleotides: TGCGCCAGCACCGTAGCTGGGGGAGAGACCCAGTACTTC.

The chain couples TRBV20-1 to TRBJ2-7; no definite D call. Germline V gene data show CDR1 as DFQATT and CDR2 as SNEGSKA (reference sequence). Trimming left V 6 bases short and J 4 bases short, with 10 bases between. The CDR3 covers 11 residues. The CDR3, as DNA: TGCAGTGCCCTTGGGCGGTACGAGCAGTACTTC. Translation: CSALGRYEQYF.

Note on this clone: A junction end diverges from the germline sequence, so it may reflect a read error. This chain joins TRBV13 and TRBJ2-1, with 7 bases fitting TRBD1. The CDR3 sequence is 16 residues long. Germline V gene lookup returns CDR1 PRHDT and CDR2 FYEKMQ (reference sequence). This chain's CDR3 is CASSLETGNQPNEQFF. The CDR3 DNA is TGTGCCAGCAGTTTAGAGACAGGGAACCAACCAAATGAGCAGTTCTTC.

The chain couples TRBV5-1 to TRBJ2-1; D ambiguous. Per the germline V gene, CDR1 is SGHRS and CDR2 is YFSETQ. The CDR3 is 17 residues long. V shed 1 base and J shed 0 bases, with 14 bases lying between them. The CDR3 loop is CASSLMALKSSYNEQFF. For the CDR3, the DNA is TGCGCCAGCAGCTTGATGGCACTTAAGAGCTCCTACAATGAGCAGTTCTTC.

This clone was recorded a few times. V and J are TRBV5-1 and TRBJ2-1; 10 bases map to TRBD1. This CDR3 has 14 amino acids. Germline CDR1 and CDR2: SGHRS and YFSETQ. J lost 8 bases, V lost 3 bases, and 5 bases had no gene match. The DNA of the CDR3 is TGCGCCAGCAGCTGGACAGGGACAGGGGATGAGCAGTTCTTC. Protein sequence: CASSWTGTGDEQFF.

A few counts support this clone. This rearrangement joins TRBV10-1 to TRBJ2-6; D remains unclear. This CDR3 region has 18 residues. Trimming took 5 bases from V and 5 from J, leaving 22 bases between them. Germline loops: CDR1 WNHNN, CDR2 SYGVQD (reference sequence). The CDR3: CASSRVPRSQSRANVLTF. The CDR3 nucleotides read TGCGCCAGCAGTCGGGTGCCAAGATCGCAAAGTCGGGCCAACGTCCTGACTTTC.

On this clone: Other nucleotide sequences from this sample produce the same CDR3. The V and J genes are TRBV5-1 and TRBJ1-4; the D gene is possibly TRBD1 (6 bases). The CDR3 consists of 14 residues. Per germline, CDR1 SGHRS and CDR2 YFSETQ. Trimming cost V 0 bases and J 8 bases, with 11 bases left between them. The CDR3: CASSLGGPGEKLFF. The CDR3 coding sequence is TGCGCCAGCAGCTTGGGGGGGCCGGGGGAAAAACTGTTTTTT.

The chain carries TRBV5-5 and TRBJ1-2, with 7 positions matching TRBD1. The CDR3 has 16 residues. The germline V gene encodes CDR1 SGHKS and CDR2 YYEKEE (reference sequence). J lost 0 bases, V lost 1 base, and 6 bases had no gene match. DNA for the CDR3: TGTGCCAGCAGCTTGCGACAGGGACACCCTAACTATGGCTACACCTTC. This codes for CASSLRQGHPNYGYTF.

The chain uses TRBV27 and TRBJ1-2, with D unresolved. Between the trimmed V and J ends, which lost 6 bases and 4 bases, there was a span of 12 bases. The germline V gene encodes CDR1 MNHEY and CDR2 SMNVEV (reference sequence). The CDR3 contains 13 residues. This chain's CDR3 is CASSFGSSYGYTF. CDR3 in DNA: TGTGCCAGCAGCTTTGGAAGTTCCTATGGCTACACCTTC.